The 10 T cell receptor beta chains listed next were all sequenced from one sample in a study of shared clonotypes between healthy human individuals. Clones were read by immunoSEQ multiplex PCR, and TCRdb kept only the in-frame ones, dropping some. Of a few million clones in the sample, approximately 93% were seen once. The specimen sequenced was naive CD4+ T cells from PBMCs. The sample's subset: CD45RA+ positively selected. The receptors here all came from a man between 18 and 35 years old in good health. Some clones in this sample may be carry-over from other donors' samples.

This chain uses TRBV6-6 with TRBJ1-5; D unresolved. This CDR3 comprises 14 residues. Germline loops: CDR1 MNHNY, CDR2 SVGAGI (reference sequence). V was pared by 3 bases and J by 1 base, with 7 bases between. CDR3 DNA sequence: TGTGCCAGCAGTTATGTAATAAGCAATCAGCCCCAGCATTTT. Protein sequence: CASSYVISNQPQHF.

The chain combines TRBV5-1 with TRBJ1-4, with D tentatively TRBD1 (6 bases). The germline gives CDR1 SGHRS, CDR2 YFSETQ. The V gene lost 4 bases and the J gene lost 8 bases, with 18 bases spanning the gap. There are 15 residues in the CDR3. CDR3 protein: CASSRDGGAGEKLFF. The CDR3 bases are TGCGCCAGCAGCCGCGATGGGGGCGCGGGGGAAAAACTGTTTTTT.

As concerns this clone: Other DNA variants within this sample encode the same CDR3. The CDR3 protein is CSARLADTQYF. CDR3 bases: TGCAGTGCTAGACTCGCCGATACGCAGTATTTT. The chain couples TRBV20-1 to TRBJ2-3; D uncertain. The germline V gene has CDR1 DFQATT and CDR2 SNEGSKA (reference sequence). This CDR3 has 11 residues. Trimming shortened V by 2 bases and J by 6 bases, and 6 bases separated the two germline ends.

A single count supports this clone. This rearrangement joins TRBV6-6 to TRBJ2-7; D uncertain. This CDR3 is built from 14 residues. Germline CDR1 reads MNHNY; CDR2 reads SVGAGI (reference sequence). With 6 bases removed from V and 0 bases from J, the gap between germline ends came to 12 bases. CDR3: CASRPRSSSYEQYF. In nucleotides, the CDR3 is TGTGCCAGCAGGCCTAGATCAAGCTCCTACGAGCAGTACTTC.

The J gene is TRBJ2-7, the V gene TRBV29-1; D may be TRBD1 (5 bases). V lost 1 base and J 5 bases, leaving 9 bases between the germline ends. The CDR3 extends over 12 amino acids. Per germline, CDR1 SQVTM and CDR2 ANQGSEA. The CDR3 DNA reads TGCAGCGTTGAAGCCGTAGGGGACGAGCAGTACTTC. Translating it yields CSVEAVGDEQYF.

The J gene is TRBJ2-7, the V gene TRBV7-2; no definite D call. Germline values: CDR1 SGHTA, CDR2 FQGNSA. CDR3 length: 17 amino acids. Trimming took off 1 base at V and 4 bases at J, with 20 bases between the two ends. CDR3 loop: CASSLVVRGGPKYEQYF. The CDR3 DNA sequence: TGTGCCAGCAGCTTAGTCGTCCGCGGCGGACCAAAATACGAGCAGTACTTC.

This CDR3 reads CASSRLENEQFF. The CDR3 DNA is TGTGCCAGCAGTCGACTAGAGAATGAGCAGTTCTTC. The chain links TRBV9 to TRBJ2-1, with D possibly TRBD2 on 6 matching bases. The CDR3 runs to 12 residues. V was clipped by 5 bases and J by 7 bases, with 10 bases between them. Germline assignment: CDR1 SGDLS and CDR2 YYNGEE. The variable domain in full, with the rest retrieved from reference TRBV9 and TRBJ2-1, is DSGVTQTPKHLITATGQRVTLRCSPRSGDLSVYWYQQSLDQGLQFLIQYYNGEERAKGNILERFSAQQFPDLHSELNLSSLELGDSALYFCASSRLENEQFFGPGTRLTVL.

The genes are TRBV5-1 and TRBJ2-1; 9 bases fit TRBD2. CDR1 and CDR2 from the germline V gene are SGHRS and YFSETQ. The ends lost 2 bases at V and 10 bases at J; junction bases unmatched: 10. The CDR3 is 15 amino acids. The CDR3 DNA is TGCGCCAGCAGCTTTAGCGGGAGCCCCACCCTAGAGCAGTTCTTC. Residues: CASSFSGSPTLEQFF.

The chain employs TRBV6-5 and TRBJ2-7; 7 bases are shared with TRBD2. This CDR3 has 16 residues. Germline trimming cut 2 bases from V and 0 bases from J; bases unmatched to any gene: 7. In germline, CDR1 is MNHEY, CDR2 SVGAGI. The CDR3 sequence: CASSYLSGWSSYEQYF. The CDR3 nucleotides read TGTGCCAGCAGTTACCTTAGCGGGTGGAGCTCCTACGAGCAGTACTTC.

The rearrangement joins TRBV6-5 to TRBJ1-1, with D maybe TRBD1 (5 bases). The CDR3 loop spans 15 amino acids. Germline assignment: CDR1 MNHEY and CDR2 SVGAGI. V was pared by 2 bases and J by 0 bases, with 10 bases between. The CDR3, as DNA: TGTGCCAGCAGTTACGGGGCCTTCATGAACACTGAAGCTTTCTTT. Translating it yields CASSYGAFMNTEAFF.